What follows is one T cell receptor (beta chain) and its context. There are many counts of this clonotype. The specificity of this receptor is unknown. Within one base of it there is no much larger clone, and no base qualities were kept. Receptors were amplified or captured by 5' RACE. Sequencing relied on a NextSeq 500. Unique molecular identifiers were attached to individual cDNA molecules in the TCR library protocol so that sequencing error and PCR bias could be corrected. TCR alpha and beta chains were both sequenced, and the abundances of alpha and beta sequences in each sample were closely correlated with each other. The paper's data handling went like this. Decombinator V4 was used to perform V gene, J gene and CDR3 annotation of TCR sequences. Expanded TCRs were defined as changing significantly between any two time points under a Poisson model with p below 0.0001. TCR abundances were normalised to the total number of TCRs sequenced per sample and expressed as counts per million. TRAV1-2 paired with TRAJ12, TRAJ20 or TRAJ33 defined MAIT TCRs, while TRAV10 paired with TRAJ18 defined iNKT TCRs. A search of VDJdb, accessed on 1 November 2021, was run for TCRs annotated to CMV, EBV and SARS-CoV-2, with TCRs annotated for multiple antigens excluded. The public reads were quality trimmed at Q25 with fastp and then assembled into clones with MiXCR by TCRdb, keeping productive beta chains. Every CDR3 protein is listed once, alongside the most common genes and DNA of its rows. These V and J calls rely on TCRdb rather than the paper's analysis. The sample table contains 55,000 or so distinct CDR3 sequences; only one count was recorded for roughly 6.2% of them. The ten largest make up roughly 4% of the sample.

Set within a cohort of healthcare workers in London, UK, this nested case-control study involved weekly PCR testing of nasopharyngeal swabs along with blood sampling. Healthcare workers were enrolled in the week of the UK lockdown, from 23 to 31 March 2020, and were followed every week for up to 16 weeks. This entry is derived from a study of early T cells in non-severe SARS-CoV-2 infection (dated by TCRdb to the early 2020s). In terms of the full investigation: TCR sequencing used bulk RNA from unsorted whole blood, so alpha and beta chains could not be paired.

Points the paper makes about the study in general: VDJdb matching was skewed toward anti-spike CD8 responses, so virus-specific expansions were likely underestimated and private and CD4 specificities were missed.

Between the V and J ends, shortened by 1 base and 8 bases respectively, the junction contains 9 bases. CDR1 LGHDT and CDR2 YNNKEL are derived from the germline V gene (reference sequence). The cysteine opens and the phenylalanine closes a CDR3 of 13 amino acids. Left in the record is the CDR3 DNA by itself, 39 bases read in frame from the first base. The specimen was whole blood. The chain joins TRBV3-1 to TRBJ2-4; no D gene can be assigned with confidence. The clonotype was recovered from an adult who was a healthcare worker with PCR-confirmed SARS-CoV-2 infection or an uninfected control (not recorded which). The CDR3 protein sequence reads: CASSQARYYIQYF. The sequence in DNA is TGTGCCAGCAGCCAAGCCAGGTATTACATTCAGTACTTC.